This T cell receptor beta chain comes out of a study of T-cell reconstitution after alpha-beta-depleted transplantation in children. Germline V CDR1 and CDR2: MNHEY, SVGAGI. V lost 5 bases to trimming and J lost 5 bases, with 7 bases between them. The CDR3 loop spans 12 amino acids. General study points: A year post-transplant, T-cell counts and diversity derived mostly from newly produced T cells. Surviving recipient T cells and thymic progenitors underlay high day-60 TCRbeta diversity in some patients. As was reported, about two months after transplant, alpha-beta T cells came from several hundred expanded graft clones.

This clonotype was recorded many times. What it binds is not known. The TCRbeta library incorporated unique molecular identifiers. TCRdb passed the PCR reads through MiXCR, listing each CDR3 protein once. The table shows 250,000 to 350,000 distinct CDR3 sequences, with around 25% occurring only once. This TCR was sampled from a male patient between 10 and 17 years old who had a stem cell transplant for acute lymphoblastic leukemia, so the T cells may come from the graft donor. This sequence joins TRBV6-5 and TRBJ2-1, with D possibly matching TRBD2 (5 bases). The starting material was PBMCs, mostly from graft donor cells, obtained 180 days after TCRalphabeta/CD19-depleted stem cell transplant. The chain's CDR3 is CASSPGNNEQFF. In nucleotides, the CDR3 is TGTGCCAGCAGTCCGGGAAACAATGAGCAGTTCTTC.